These T cell receptor beta chains were read from a single sample in a study of early T cells in non-severe SARS-CoV-2 infection. One entry per CDR3 protein results from TCRdb running MiXCR on the 5' RACE reads. Of tens of thousands of distinct CDR3 sequences in the sample, about a tenth are singletons; the top ten hold 6.4%. Sequenced: whole blood. These TCRs come from an adult who was a healthcare worker with PCR-confirmed SARS-CoV-2 infection or an uninfected control (not recorded which). Both conserved end residues are part of each CDR3. A D gene is named only where the DNA matches it firmly. Clone size is not always given. Where it is, it says once, few, many or a class for expanded clones.

clone_size j_call d_call v_call cdr3_nt cdr3_aa
few TRBJ2-7 NA TRBV28 TGTGCCAGCAGTTTATCAGCAGACGGCTACGAGCAGTACTTC CASSLSADGYEQYF
few TRBJ2-7 TRBD2 TRBV2 TGTGCCAGCAAAGCGGGAGGGCCTCCCGAGCAGTACTTC CASKAGGPPEQYF
few TRBJ2-7 TRBD1 TRBV7-8 TGTGCCAGCGGGGACAGCTACGAGCAGTACTTC CASGDSYEQYF
few TRBJ1-1 NA TRBV6-5 TGTGCCAGCAGTTATCGGTACCAATTTGAAGCTTTCTTT CASSYRYQFEAFF
few TRBJ2-5 TRBD2 TRBV20-1 TGCAGTGCCACACAGGGGACTAGCGAGACCCAGTACTTC CSATQGTSETQYF
many TRBJ2-1 TRBD2 TRBV7-9 TGTGCCAGCAGCAGGACTAGGGGCTCCTACAATGAGCAGTTCTTC CASSRTRGSYNEQFF
NA TRBJ1-2 NA TRBV14 TGTGCCAGCAGCTCTGGACAGAGCCACACCTTC CASSSGQSHTF
many TRBJ2-1 TRBD2 TRBV6-2/TRBV6-3 TGTGCCAGCAGTTACGGGGGAGGGCCTTTCAATGAGCAGTTCTTC CASSYGGGPFNEQFF
few TRBJ2-7 TRBD2 TRBV28 TGTGCCAGCAGTCGGGGACTAGCGGGCTCCCGGGAGCAGTACTTC CASSRGLAGSREQYF
once TRBJ2-7 NA TRBV4-3 TGCGCCAGCAGCCAAGGTTTGGGTGTGTCAGCGGTCCTCTACGAGCAGTACTTC CASSQGLGVSAVLYEQYF
NA TRBJ1-5 TRBD1 TRBV18 TGTGCCAGCTCCTGGGACAGGGAGCAGCCCCAGCATTTT CASSWDREQPQHF
NA TRBJ2-7 TRBD2 TRBV19 TGTGCCAGTAGTCTCGATGGGCGCGGGGGCTACGAGCAGTACTTC CASSLDGRGGYEQYF
many TRBJ2-3 TRBD2 TRBV5-5 TGTGCCAGCAGCTTAACTAGCGGGAGAACAGATACGCAGTATTTT CASSLTSGRTDTQYF
few TRBJ2-5 NA TRBV6-6 TGTGCCAGCAGCGCAGGGGAGACCCAGTACTTC CASSAGETQYF
many TRBJ2-7 NA TRBV28 TGTGCCAGCAGGATGCGGGACGGTACCTACGAGCAGTACTTC CASRMRDGTYEQYF
few TRBJ2-5 TRBD2 TRBV7-6 TGTGCCAGCAGCGCTGGACTAGCCACAGAGACCCAGTACTTC CASSAGLATETQYF
NA TRBJ2-7 TRBD2 TRBV9 TGTGCCAGCAGCGGCACTAGCGGGGCCTACGAGCAGTACTTC CASSGTSGAYEQYF
NA TRBJ2-3 TRBD2 TRBV30 TGTGCCTGGAGTGGTGGCGGGAGGGCCCCAGATATGCAGTATTTT CAWSGGGRAPDMQYF
NA TRBJ1-2 NA TRBV14 TGTGCCAGCAGCCAAGATATCTATGCGTTTGGCTACACCTTC CASSQDIYAFGYTF
NA TRBJ1-5 TRBD1 TRBV5-6 TGTGCCAGCAGCTTGGCAGGGGGCGACGTCCCCCAGCATTTT CASSLAGGDVPQHF
many TRBJ2-2 TRBD2 TRBV19 TGTGCCAGTAGTATACTAGCGGGGGAGAACACCGGGGAGCTGTTTTTT CASSILAGENTGELFF
few TRBJ2-1 NA TRBV19 TGTGCCTCATCAAGGGGGGCGGGAGTTAAGAATGAGCAGTTCTTC CASSRGAGVKNEQFF
few TRBJ1-1 NA TRBV11-2 TGTGCCAGCAGCCCCCAGAGCCGCGCCCCAGCTTTCTTT CASSPQSRAPAFF